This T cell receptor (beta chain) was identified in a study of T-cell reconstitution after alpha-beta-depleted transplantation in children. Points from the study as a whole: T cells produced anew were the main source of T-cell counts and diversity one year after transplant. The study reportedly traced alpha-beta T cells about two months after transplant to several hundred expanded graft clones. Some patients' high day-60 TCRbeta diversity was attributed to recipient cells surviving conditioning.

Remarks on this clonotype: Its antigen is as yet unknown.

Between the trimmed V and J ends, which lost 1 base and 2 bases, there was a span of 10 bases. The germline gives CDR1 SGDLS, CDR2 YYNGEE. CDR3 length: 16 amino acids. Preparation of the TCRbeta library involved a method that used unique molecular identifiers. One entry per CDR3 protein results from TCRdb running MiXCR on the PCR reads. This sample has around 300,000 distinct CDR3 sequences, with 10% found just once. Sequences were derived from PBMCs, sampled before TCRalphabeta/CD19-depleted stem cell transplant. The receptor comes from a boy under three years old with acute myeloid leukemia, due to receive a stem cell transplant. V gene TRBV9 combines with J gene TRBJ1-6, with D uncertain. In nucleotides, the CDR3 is TGTGCCAGCAGCGTACGGGGAAGTCCCTATAATTCACCCCTCCACTTT. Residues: CASSVRGSPYNSPLHF.